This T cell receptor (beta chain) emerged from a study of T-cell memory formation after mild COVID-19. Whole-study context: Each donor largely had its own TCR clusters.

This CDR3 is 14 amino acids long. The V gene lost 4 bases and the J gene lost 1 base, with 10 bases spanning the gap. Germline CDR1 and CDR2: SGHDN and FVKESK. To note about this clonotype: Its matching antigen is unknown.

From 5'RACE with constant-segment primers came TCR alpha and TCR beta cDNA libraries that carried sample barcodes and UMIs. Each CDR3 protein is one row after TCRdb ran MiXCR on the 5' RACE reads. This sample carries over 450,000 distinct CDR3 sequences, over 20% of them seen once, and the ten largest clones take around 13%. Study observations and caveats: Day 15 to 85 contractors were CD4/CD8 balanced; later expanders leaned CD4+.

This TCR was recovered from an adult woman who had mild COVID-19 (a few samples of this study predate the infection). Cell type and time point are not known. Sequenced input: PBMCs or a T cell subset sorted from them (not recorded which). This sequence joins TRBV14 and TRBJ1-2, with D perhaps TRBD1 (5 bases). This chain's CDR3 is CASSPGRGNYGYTF. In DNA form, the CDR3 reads TGTGCCAGCAGCCCTGGGAGGGGTAACTATGGCTACACCTTC.